The 27 T cell receptor beta chains listed next were all sequenced from one sample in a study of tumor and adjacent non-tumor tissue in lung cancer. RNA was extracted from bulk tissue without any cell sorting. This non-tumor lung sample came from over 3 cm beyond the tumor edge. The library came from three nested PCR rounds adapted from ARM-PCR protocols. Each CDR3 protein gets one entry after TCRdb re-called the multiplex PCR reads with MiXCR. Among approximately 82,000 distinct CDR3 sequences listed, more than 65% were seen once. Specimen: distant non-tumor lung tissue. These receptors all stem from a man in his 70s with non-small cell lung cancer.

Note on this clonotype: This CDR3 is missing its conserved last phenylalanine or tryptophan, likely due to a read error. The rearrangement links TRBV5-1 to TRBJ2-3; possibly TRBD2 for D (5 bases). CDR1 is SGHRS and CDR2 is YFSETQ in the germline V gene. This CDR3 has 13 amino acids. The CDR3 sequence: CASSLIPGDTQYV. Written as DNA, the CDR3 is TGTGCCAGCAGCTTGATCCCGGGGGATACGCAGTATGTT.

This clonotype showed up just a few times. With a much larger clone just one base away, this may be a read error. The V call is TRBV6-2 or TRBV6-3, the J call TRBJ2-1; D is undetermined. The CDR3 runs 13 residues. V was trimmed by 3 bases and J by 13 bases, leaving 16 bases between them. CDR1 is MNHEY and CDR2 is SVGEGT in the germline V gene. CDR3 amino acids: CASSYSLNRGQFF. The CDR3 DNA is TGTGCCAGCAGTTATTCCCTGAACCGAGGACAGTTCTTC.

CDR3 sequence: CASRFWGEGEVGSYEQYF. The CDR3 DNA sequence: TGTGCCAGCAGGTTTTGGGGGGAGGGGGAGGTCGGGTCCTACGAGCAGTACTTC. V gene TRBV12-3 or TRBV12-4 combines with J gene TRBJ2-7; a possible D gene is TRBD2 (7 bases). V dropped 6 bases and J dropped 1 base, with 25 bases sitting between them. This CDR3 comprises 18 residues.

This clonotype is labeled medium-sized. The J gene is TRBJ1-2, the V gene TRBV11-2; D ambiguous. V was clipped by 5 bases and J by 4 bases, with 11 bases between them. This CDR3 region has 13 residues. Per the germline V gene, CDR1 is SGHAT and CDR2 is FQNNGV. The CDR3 coding sequence is TGTGCCAGCAGCGGATCCGGGCTCTATGGCTACACCTTC. This codes for CASSGSGLYGYTF.

Of note for this clonotype: One junction end does not reproduce the germline sequence, and a read error may be involved. The CDR3 DNA sequence: TGCAGCGTTGAGCCTAGCGGGAGCTACGAGCAGAACTTC. This sequence encodes CSVEPSGSYEQNF. V and J are TRBV29-1 and TRBJ2-7; TRBD2 matches at 10 bases. The CDR3 has 13 amino acids. Germline V gene data show CDR1 as SQVTM and CDR2 as ANQGSEA.

Of note for this clonotype: A much larger clone is a single base away; this may be a read error. The genes are TRBV12-3 or TRBV12-4 and TRBJ2-5, with D unresolved. Trimming left V 5 bases short and J 3 bases short, with 13 bases between. This CDR3 has 14 amino acids. CDR3 in DNA: TGTGCCAGCAGTCACTTTGAGTACGAAGAGACCCAGTACTTC. Protein: CASSHFEYEETQYF.

This clonotype showed up just once. Relative to the germline gene, one junction end is altered; a read error may explain this. The V gene is TRBV10-3, the J gene TRBJ2-1; a weak D match, TRBD2 (6 bases). Germline-derived CDR1 and CDR2 are ENHRY and SYGVKD. This CDR3 has 17 amino acids. CDR3 region: CAISVTRVGSTYNEQVF. DNA of the CDR3: TGTGCCATCAGTGTGACTAGGGTGGGGTCCACCTACAATGAGCAGGTCTTC.

The chain joins TRBV6-2 or TRBV6-3 to TRBJ2-2; D call uncertain. The CDR3 has 13 residues. V was trimmed by 7 bases and J by 5 bases, leaving 11 bases between them. CDR1 and CDR2 (germline): MNHEY, SVGEGT. In DNA, the CDR3 is TGTGCCAGCATCAGAATTAATACCGGGGAGCTGTTTTTT. Translated, it gives CASIRINTGELFF.

This clonotype was recorded many times. The chain employs TRBV10-3 and TRBJ1-1; D might be TRBD1 (5 bases). Per the germline V gene, CDR1 is ENHRY and CDR2 is SYGVKD. With 9 bases removed from V and 0 bases from J, the gap between germline ends came to 11 bases. The CDR3 totals 13 residues. Written as DNA, the CDR3 is TGTGCCATATCGACAGCCATGAACACTGAAGCTTTCTTT. It is translated as CAISTAMNTEAFF.

Points on this clonotype: A much larger clone lies one base from this, so it may be a read error. The chain carries TRBV7-8 and TRBJ1-2; D is possibly TRBD1 (6 bases). This CDR3 is built from 13 residues. V lost 3 bases and J 8 bases, leaving 13 bases between the germline ends. Germline V CDR1 and CDR2: SGHVS, FQNEAQ. CDR3 residues: CASSFTGIEGYTF. The CDR3 nucleotides read TGTGCCAGCAGCTTCACAGGGATAGAGGGCTACACCTTC.

As concerns this clonotype: Its ends do not fully match the called genes, so a read error is possible. V usage is TRBV6-1 and J usage is TRBJ1-5; 7 bases line up with TRBD1. There are 15 residues in the CDR3. CDR1 and CDR2 from the germline V gene are MNHNS and SASEGT. The CDR3 reads CASSVQTGMNQPQNF. The CDR3 DNA reads as TGTGCCAGCAGTGTTCAGACAGGGATGAATCAACCCCAGAATTTT.

The chain recombines TRBV9 with TRBJ2-6, with D perhaps assigned TRBD1 or TRBD2 (5 bases each). The germline CDR1 and CDR2 sequences are SGDLS and YYNGEE. V was trimmed by 4 bases and J by 0 bases, leaving 14 bases between them. This CDR3 contains 17 residues. CDR3 region: CASSSKRDRSGANVLTF. CDR3 nucleotides: TGTGCCAGCAGCTCCAAGAGGGACCGCTCTGGGGCCAACGTCCTGACTTTC.

On this clonotype: With a much larger clone just one base away, this may be a read error. This rearrangement joins TRBV4-2 to TRBJ2-7, with D perhaps matching TRBD1 (6 bases). Germline assignment: CDR1 LGHNA and CDR2 YNFKEQ. This CDR3 has 15 residues. CDR3 bases: TGTGCCAACAGCCAAGATCTGGGGACAATCAACGAGCAGTACTTC. This sequence encodes CANSQDLGTINEQYF.

The chain couples TRBV11-2 to TRBJ1-3, with a tentative D call TRBD1 (5 bases). V lost 6 bases and J 8 bases, leaving 17 bases between the germline ends. Germline CDR1 and CDR2: SGHAT and FQNNGV. This CDR3 has 14 residues. In DNA form, the CDR3 reads TGTGCCAGCAGTTTAATGGGACCCGGGGACACCATATATTTT. This codes for CASSLMGPGDTIYF.

As to this clonotype: Germline and junction disagree at one end, which may indicate a read error. The gene calls are TRBV6-1 and TRBJ2-1, with D possibly matching TRBD2 (6 bases). The CDR3 loop spans 17 amino acids. Germline CDR1 reads MNHNS; CDR2 reads SASEGT. The CDR3 loop is CATSEDLGLFGYNEQFF. CDR3 DNA sequence: TGTGCCACCAGTGAAGACTTGGGACTCTTTGGCTACAATGAGCAGTTCTTC.

Notes on this clonotype: At one end the junction does not follow the germline gene, possibly because of a read error. J is TRBJ2-5 and V is TRBV28, with TRBD2 matching 8 bases. CDR1 and CDR2 from the germline V gene are MDHEN and SYDVKM. The CDR3 contains 16 residues. Written as DNA, the CDR3 is TGTGCCAGGAGTTTTCGGAGCGGGAGTCTCCAAGATACCCAGTACTTC. Its protein is CARSFRSGSLQDTQYF.

This clonotype was seen only a few times. The conserved closing phenylalanine or tryptophan is absent in this CDR3, likely reflecting a read error. The gene calls are TRBV29-1 and TRBJ2-1; a possible D gene is TRBD2 (5 bases). The CDR3 runs to 13 residues. Germline CDR1 SQVTM, CDR2 ANQGSEA. This CDR3 reads CSVEFEAYNEQFL. The CDR3 nucleotides are TGTAGCGTTGAATTTGAGGCCTACAATGAGCAGTTCCTC.

This clonotype was counted between two and nine times. At one end, the junction sequence differs from germline, possibly due to a read error. The chain employs TRBV11-2 and TRBJ2-7, with a tentative D call TRBD2 (5 bases). Germline CDR1 SGHAT, CDR2 FQNNGV. This CDR3 spans 15 amino acids. The CDR3 region is CASSLDQRVPYKQYF. The CDR3 coding sequence is TGTGCCAGCAGCTTAGATCAGAGGGTCCCCTACAAGCAGTACTTC.

The rearrangement joins TRBV11-2 to TRBJ1-1, with TRBD1 as a possible D gene (5 bases). V gave up 6 bases and J gave up 3 bases, with 17 bases separating them. This CDR3 spans 15 amino acids. Germline CDR1 is SGHAT and CDR2 is FQNNGV. CDR3 sequence: CASRPPEGFYTEAFF. CDR3 DNA: TGTGCCAGCAGACCCCCAGAGGGGTTTTACACTGAAGCTTTCTTT.

Turning to this clonotype: Germline is not matched at one junction end, which may reflect a read error. The chain is built from TRBV11-3 and TRBJ2-3; 7 positions agree with TRBD1. This CDR3 has 15 amino acids. Germline V gives CDR1 SGHNT, CDR2 YENEEA. The CDR3 here is CACSKRQGSADTQYF. CDR3 DNA sequence: TGTGCCTGCAGCAAAAGACAGGGCTCGGCAGATACACAGTATTTT.

For this clonotype: Because it lacks the conserved phenylalanine or tryptophan at the end, this CDR3 is likely a read error. The chain links TRBV11-2 to TRBJ2-7, with D unclear. The CDR3 runs 12 residues. Germline loops: CDR1 SGHAT, CDR2 FQNNGV. CDR3 in DNA: TGTGCAAGCAGCTCATATGGGCCGGAGCAGTACTAC. This codes for CASSSYGPEQYY.

A single count supports this clonotype. CDR3 in DNA: TGTGCCAGCAGTGGAGTACAGTTCCATTATAGTAATCAGCCCCAGCATTTT. Translating it yields CASSGVQFHYSNQPQHF. This chain joins TRBV6-1 and TRBJ1-5; D remains unclear. V was trimmed by 4 bases and J by 4 bases, leaving 20 bases between them. The CDR3 spans 17 residues. From germline, CDR1 is MNHNS and CDR2 SASEGT.

About this clonotype: A much larger clone lies a single base off, so this may be a read error. CDR3 in DNA: TGTGCCAGCAGCAAGCCCCAGGGTGTGGCTTTCTTT. Translating it yields CASSKPQGVAFF. This rearrangement joins TRBV6-5 to TRBJ1-1, with a weak D call TRBD1 (5 bases). Trimming removed 6 bases at V and 11 bases at J, with 16 bases between. Germline V lookup: CDR1 MNHEY, CDR2 SVGAGI. This CDR3 has 12 residues.

Ten or more counts support this clonotype. V gene TRBV14 combines with J gene TRBJ2-3; a possible D gene is TRBD1 (5 bases). Germline V gene sequence: CDR1 SGHDN, CDR2 FVKESK. Deletions cut 0 bases from V and 1 base from J, with 14 bases between. The CDR3 totals 17 residues. DNA of the CDR3: TGTGCCAGCAGCCAAGATAGGTTGGGGCTTGGCACAGATACGCAGTATTTT. Protein sequence: CASSQDRLGLGTDTQYF.

Concerning this clonotype itself: The conserved phenylalanine or tryptophan normally closing the CDR3 is absent here, so this likely arose from a read error. The V and J genes are TRBV6-5 and TRBJ2-5; TRBD1 matches at 9 bases. The trim removed 4 bases at V and 2 bases at J, leaving 11 bases unmatched. CDR3 size: 17 residues. In germline, CDR1 is MNHEY, CDR2 SVGAGI. Here the CDR3 reads CASSFAGTGFPQETQYL. The DNA for the CDR3 is TGTGCCAGCAGTTTCGCCGGGACAGGGTTCCCACAAGAGACCCAGTACCTC.

A few counts support this clonotype. At one end, the junction sequence differs from germline, possibly due to a read error. The chain joins TRBV6-5 to TRBJ2-1, with D perhaps matching TRBD1 (6 bases). The germline gives CDR1 MNHEY, CDR2 SVGAGI. The CDR3 runs 11 residues. This CDR3 is CASNTGNEQVF. CDR3 nucleotides: TGTGCCAGCAATACAGGGAATGAGCAAGTCTTC.

This clonotype was seen only a few times. Just one base apart from a much larger clone, this may be a read error. The genes are TRBV30 and TRBJ1-5, with 7 bases identical to TRBD1. Germline V gives CDR1 GTSNPN, CDR2 SVGIG (reference sequence). This CDR3 has 13 amino acids. V dropped 5 bases and J dropped 11; count of bases not matched to a gene: 12. CDR3 bases: TGTGCCTGGGGCACCAGGGGGTTACAGTCCCAGCATTTT. It is translated as CAWGTRGLQSQHF.